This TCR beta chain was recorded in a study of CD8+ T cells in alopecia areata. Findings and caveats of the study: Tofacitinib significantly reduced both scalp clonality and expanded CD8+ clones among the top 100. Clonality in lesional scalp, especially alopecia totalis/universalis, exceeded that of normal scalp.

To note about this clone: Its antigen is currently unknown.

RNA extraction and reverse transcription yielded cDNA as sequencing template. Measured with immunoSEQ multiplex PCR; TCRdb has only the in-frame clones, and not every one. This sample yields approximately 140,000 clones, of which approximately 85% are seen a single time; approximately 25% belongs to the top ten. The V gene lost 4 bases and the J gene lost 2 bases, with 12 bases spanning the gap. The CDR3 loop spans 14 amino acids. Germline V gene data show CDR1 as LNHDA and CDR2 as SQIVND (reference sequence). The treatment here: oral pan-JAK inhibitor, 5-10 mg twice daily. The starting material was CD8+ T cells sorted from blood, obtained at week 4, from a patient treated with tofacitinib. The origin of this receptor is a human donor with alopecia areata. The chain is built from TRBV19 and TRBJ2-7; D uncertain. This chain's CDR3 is CASSTLPGAYEQYF. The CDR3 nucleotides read TGTGCCAGTAGTACCCTCCCCGGAGCCTACGAGCAGTACTTC.